Following are 26 T cell receptor beta chains from one sample sequenced in a study of STAT3 mutations in large granular lymphocyte leukemia (dated by TCRdb to the late 2010s). What the authors observed across the whole study: At least one immunodominant TCRbeta clonotype was present in every T-LGLL patient, and multiple immunodominant subclonotypes appeared in about half of the T-LGLL patients.

For these TCRs, the target antigens are not known. Receptor libraries were prepared by the immunoSEQ multiplex PCR assay. In TCRdb, the immuneACCESS table is reduced to in-frame sequences with V and J assigned. These tables do not hold every clone; where another copy was compared, an unresolved V gene accounts for under half, and the others remain unexplained. For this sample the table gives over 9,000 clones, of which roughly 90% were detected only once. The top ten clonotypes cover around three fifths of the sample. Input material: peripheral blood mononuclear cells. Every receptor here comes from a man aged 55-75 years with T-cell large granular lymphocyte leukemia. Some clones in this sample may be carry-over from other donors' samples. The age is the age at diagnosis.

The chain joins TRBV18 to TRBJ2-7, with a weak D call TRBD1 (6 bases). V shed 6 bases and J shed 0 bases, with 12 bases lying between them. The CDR3 contains 14 residues. CDR1 KGHSH and CDR2 LQKENI come from the germline V gene. The CDR3 reads CASSIGQHSYEQYF. In DNA form, the CDR3 reads TGTGCCAGCTCTATTGGACAGCACTCCTACGAGCAGTACTTC.

The chain is built from TRBV9 and TRBJ2-3; D may be TRBD1 (5 bases). V was pared by 0 bases and J by 1 base, with 9 bases between. In germline, CDR1 is SGDLS, CDR2 YYNGEE. The CDR3 sequence is 15 residues long. The DNA for the CDR3 is TGTGCCAGCAGCGTAGAGCAGGGTCGCACAGATACGCAGTATTTT. The encoded protein is CASSVEQGRTDTQYF.

The rearrangement links TRBV2 to TRBJ2-7; 10 bases line up with TRBD1. The germline V gene has CDR1 SNHLY and CDR2 FYNNEI. This CDR3 contains 15 residues. V lost 5 bases, J lost 2 bases, and 6 bases stayed unmatched. DNA for the CDR3: TGTGCCAGCAGTTCCCGGGACAGGGGTCCCTACGAGCAGTACTTC. This translates into CASSSRDRGPYEQYF.

The chain employs TRBV7-9 and TRBJ2-7; D is perhaps TRBD1 or TRBD2 (5 bases each). The CDR3 extends over 15 amino acids. V was shortened by 5 bases and J by 5 bases, with 19 bases between the two germline ends. CDR1 and CDR2 from the germline V gene are SEHNR and FQNEAQ (reference sequence). The CDR3, as DNA: TGTGCCAGCAGCGCCACCGGGGACGGGCTCAACGAGCAGTACTTC. Translating it yields CASSATGDGLNEQYF.

This chain uses TRBV12-5 with TRBJ2-7; tentatively, D is TRBD2 (5 bases). V was shortened by 6 bases and J by 1 base, with 10 bases between the two germline ends. Germline loops: CDR1 LGHNT, CDR2 FRNRAP. The CDR3 extends over 13 amino acids. The CDR3 coding sequence is TGTGCTAGTGGCATGGGAGATTCCTACGAGCAGTACTTC. Translating it yields CASGMGDSYEQYF.

The chain has TRBV28 and TRBJ1-2; D is possibly TRBD1 (6 bases). CDR3 length: 13 residues. Germline assignment: CDR1 MDHEN and CDR2 SYDVKM. The V and J ends lost 8 bases and 8 bases respectively, with 18 bases between them. This CDR3 is CASRTPGEFGYTF. CDR3 sequence (DNA): TGTGCCAGCCGTACTCCAGGGGAGTTCGGCTACACCTTC.

The rearrangement links TRBV14 to TRBJ2-7; D is perhaps TRBD1 (6 bases). Trimming removed 5 bases at V and 3 bases at J, with 17 bases between. CDR1 is SGHDN and CDR2 is FVKESK in the germline V gene. The CDR3 has 15 amino acids. CDR3 residues: CASSRWGQSDYEQYF. The CDR3 DNA reads TGTGCCAGCAGCAGGTGGGGGCAGAGCGACTACGAGCAGTACTTC.

This clone was recorded a few times. This rearrangement joins TRBV5-8 to TRBJ1-3, with D tentatively TRBD1 (5 bases). Trimming shortened V by 4 bases and J by 0 bases, and 8 bases separated the two germline ends. Per germline, CDR1 SGHTS and CDR2 YDEGEE. The CDR3 sequence is 14 residues long. The CDR3 region has the DNA TGTGCCAGCAGCAGGGACTTCTCTGGAAACACCATATATTTT. Its protein is CASSRDFSGNTIYF.

J is TRBJ2-5 and V is TRBV18, with 7 bases identical to TRBD2. With V trimmed by 6 bases and J by 2 bases, 6 bases remained unmatched. This CDR3 is built from 14 residues. Per the germline V gene, CDR1 is KGHSH and CDR2 is LQKENI. The CDR3 region has the DNA TGTGCCAGCTCCCAGATCGGGGGGCAAGAGACCCAGTACTTC. Amino acid sequence: CASSQIGGQETQYF.

The gene calls are TRBV29-1 and TRBJ2-5; D is undetermined. Germline CDR1 reads SQVTM; CDR2 reads ANQGSEA. V was cut by 4 bases and J by 5 bases, with 11 bases left in between. The CDR3 extends over 12 amino acids. CDR3 sequence: CSVAEARETQYF. The CDR3 region has the DNA TGCAGCGTTGCCGAGGCGAGGGAGACCCAGTACTTC.

The CDR3 reads CASSGGHQETQYF. CDR3 nucleotides: TGTGCCAGTTCGGGGGGGCATCAAGAGACCCAGTACTTC. The V gene is TRBV5-4, the J gene TRBJ2-5, with 8 bases aligning to TRBD2. The CDR3 runs 13 residues. Trimming cost V 8 bases and J 2 bases; bases outside gene matches: 5. In germline, CDR1 is SGHNT, CDR2 YYREEE (reference sequence).

The chain uses TRBV29-1 and TRBJ2-7, with D hard to call. Trimming removed 4 bases from V and 3 bases from J, with 10 bases in between. CDR3 length: 12 residues. Germline values: CDR1 SQVTM, CDR2 ANQGSEA. The DNA for the CDR3 is TGCAGCGTTGGTGAGGACCGCTACGAGCAGTACTTC. This encodes CSVGEDRYEQYF.

The chain carries TRBV7-9 and TRBJ2-5; unclear D gene. Trimming took 3 bases from V and 2 from J, leaving 4 bases between them. Looked up from germline, CDR1 is SEHNR and CDR2 is FQNEAQ (reference sequence). This CDR3 region has 12 residues. The CDR3 coding sequence is TGTGCCAGCAGCTTGTGGCAAGAGACCCAGTACTTC. Its protein is CASSLWQETQYF. Full variable domain (rest looked up from reference TRBV7-9 and TRBJ2-5): DTGVSQNPRHKITKRGQNVTFRCDPISEHNRLYWYRQTLGQGPEFLTYFQNEAQLEKSRLLSDRFSAERPKGSFSTLEIQRTEQGDSAMYLCASSLWQETQYFGPGTRLLVL.

The chain has TRBV7-2 and TRBJ2-2; D is ambiguous. CDR1 is SGHTA and CDR2 is FQGNSA in the germline V gene. This CDR3 is built from 16 residues. V was cut by 2 bases and J by 1 base, with 11 bases left in between. CDR3 amino acids: CASSLQPSRNTGELFF. CDR3 bases: TGTGCCAGCAGCTTACAGCCGTCGCGGAACACCGGGGAGCTGTTTTTT. Filled out from reference TRBV7-2 and TRBJ2-2, the complete variable domain reads GAGVSQSPSNKVTEKGKDVELRCDPISGHTALYWYRQSLGQGLEFLIYFQGNSAPDKSGLPSDRFSAERTGGSVSTLTIQRTQQEDSAVYLCASSLQPSRNTGELFFGEGSRLTVL.

The rearrangement joins TRBV10-3 to TRBJ1-1, with a tentative D call TRBD1 (5 bases). V was pared by 5 bases and J by 7 bases, with 8 bases between. The CDR3 has 11 amino acids. Per the germline V gene, CDR1 is ENHRY and CDR2 is SYGVKD. The CDR3 DNA is TGTGCCATCAGTCCGGGGGATGAAGCTTTCTTT. Residues: CAISPGDEAFF.

This clone is a singleton in its sample. The chain has TRBV7-9 and TRBJ2-3, with a possible D match to TRBD1 (6 bases). Trimming stripped 0 bases from V and 1 base from J, with 17 bases between. This CDR3 comprises 18 residues. Germline V gene sequence: CDR1 SEHNR, CDR2 FQNEAQ (reference sequence). The chain's CDR3 is CASSLALRTAKRTDTQYF. In DNA form, the CDR3 reads TGTGCCAGCAGCTTAGCGCTAAGGACAGCCAAGCGCACAGATACGCAGTATTTT.

The chain combines TRBV6-1 with TRBJ1-2; D perhaps matches TRBD1 (5 bases). Germline V gene lookup returns CDR1 MNHNS and CDR2 SASEGT. The ends were cut back, 6 bases at V and 1 base at J, with 12 bases in the middle. This CDR3 spans 14 amino acids. CDR3 in DNA: TGTGCCAGCAGGACCGGGGGGGGTAACTATGGCTACACCTTC. It encodes CASRTGGGNYGYTF.

The V call is TRBV9, the J call TRBJ2-7, with a possible D match to TRBD2 (6 bases). CDR1 and CDR2 from the germline V gene are SGDLS and YYNGEE. The CDR3 runs to 18 residues. Trimming cost V 0 bases and J 3 bases, with 22 bases left between them. In DNA, the CDR3 is TGTGCCAGCAGCGTAGGCCCGGGTGGGGCGGGAAATGTCTACGAGCAGTACTTC. Its protein product is CASSVGPGGAGNVYEQYF. Looking up the rest from reference TRBV9 and TRBJ2-7 gives the full variable domain: DSGVTQTPKHLITATGQRVTLRCSPRSGDLSVYWYQQSLDQGLQFLIQYYNGEERAKGNILERFSAQQFPDLHSELNLSSLELGDSALYFCASSVGPGGAGNVYEQYFGPGTRLTVT.

V is TRBV2 and J is TRBJ2-2; D is possibly TRBD1 (6 bases). Germline assignment: CDR1 SNHLY and CDR2 FYNNEI. The CDR3 sequence is 15 residues long. The V end lost 5 bases, the J end lost 4 bases, and 14 bases lay between the germline ends. CDR3 residues: CASSTQGLVTGELFF. CDR3 sequence (DNA): TGTGCCAGCAGTACACAGGGTTTGGTCACCGGGGAGCTGTTTTTT. The variable domain in full, completed from reference TRBV2 and TRBJ2-2, reads EPEVTQTPSHQVTQMGQEVILRCVPISNHLYFYWYRQILGQKVEFLVSFYNNEISEKSEIFDDQFSVERPDGSNFTLKIRSTKLEDSAMYFCASSTQGLVTGELFFGEGSRLTVL.

This clone has a handful of counts. The chain carries TRBV5-4 and TRBJ2-2; 14 positions agree with TRBD2. CDR3 length: 17 residues. Germline V lookup: CDR1 SGHNT, CDR2 YYREEE (reference sequence). The V gene end was trimmed by 3 bases and the J gene end by 8 bases; junction bases not matched to a gene: 9. The CDR3 sequence is CASSYTGTSGSEGELFF. In DNA form, the CDR3 reads TGTGCCAGCAGCTATACCGGGACTAGCGGGAGCGAGGGGGAGCTGTTTTTT.

CDR3 residues: CASSPGTTNEQFF. The CDR3 nucleotides read TGTGCCAGCAGCCCCGGGACTACCAATGAGCAGTTCTTC. The chain is built from TRBV5-4 and TRBJ2-1; TRBD2 matches 7 bases. The CDR3 spans 13 residues. Per the germline V gene, CDR1 is SGHNT and CDR2 is YYREEE (reference sequence). V lost 4 bases, J lost 6 bases, and 4 bases stayed unmatched.

The chain links TRBV30 to TRBJ1-2; 8 positions agree with TRBD1. V lost 3 bases and J lost 5; bases outside the gene matches: 14. The CDR3 spans 16 residues. Germline values: CDR1 GTSNPN, CDR2 SVGIG (reference sequence). The DNA of the CDR3 is TGTGCCTGGAGCCGGGACAGGTCAATACAGGGATATGGCTACACCTTC. Translation gives CAWSRDRSIQGYGYTF.

This clone was found once. The chain employs TRBV27 and TRBJ1-5; tentative D call: TRBD1 (6 bases). This CDR3 has 18 residues. V was clipped by 3 bases and J by 4 bases, with 22 bases between them. Germline values: CDR1 MNHEY, CDR2 SMNVEV (reference sequence). This CDR3 is CASSFRRTAEWGNQPQHF. The CDR3, as DNA: TGTGCCAGCAGTTTCCGTCGGACAGCGGAGTGGGGAAATCAGCCCCAGCATTTT.

V is TRBV7-2 and J is TRBJ2-2, with TRBD1 matching over 9 bases. CDR1 and CDR2 from the germline V gene are SGHTA and FQGNSA. V lost 5 bases, J lost 6 bases, and 13 bases stayed unmatched. The CDR3 loop spans 17 amino acids. The CDR3, as DNA: TGTGCCAGCAGCCGGGACAGGGTAGAGGTATATGCCGGGGAGCTGTTTTTT. Translated: CASSRDRVEVYAGELFF.

The genes are TRBV19 and TRBJ2-7; D unclear. This CDR3 contains 15 residues. V lost 3 bases, J lost 3 bases, and 15 bases lay in between. CDR1 and CDR2 from the germline V gene are LNHDA and SQIVND (reference sequence). The CDR3 nucleotides read TGTGCCAGTAGTATCCTAACTGGGGTGGGCTACGAGCAGTACTTC. It yields the protein CASSILTGVGYEQYF.

This chain links TRBV18 with TRBJ2-7; D is uncertain. Per the germline V gene, CDR1 is KGHSH and CDR2 is LQKENI. CDR3 length equals 16 residues. Trimming stripped 2 bases from V and 0 bases from J, with 14 bases between. The CDR3 DNA sequence: TGTGCCAGCTCACCAAGGACGAGCACTAACTCCTACGAGCAGTACTTC. It yields the protein CASSPRTSTNSYEQYF.